This record covers a single TCR beta chain. The target of this receptor is not known. Per-nucleotide qualities are absent, and no much larger clonotype sits a single base away. Participants in the prospective study were enrolled through a virtual design, were aged roughly 18 to 100 years, and lived in under 25 United States geographic areas. To assign participants to cohorts, the prospective study relied on clinical history that participants themselves reported in a screening survey and a study questionnaire. In the prospective study, whole blood, serum and a nasopharyngeal or oropharyngeal swab were collected from each participant by mobile phlebotomists. Participants in the prospective study had the option to provide additional blood draws and questionnaires over a 2-month period. Before DNA extraction, blood samples from the prospective study were shipped at room temperature or frozen. V gives up 0 bases and J gives up 4 bases, and the segment between their germline ends measures 8 bases. As encoded in the germline V gene (reference sequence), CDR1 is MNHEY while CDR2 is SMNVEV. Including the terminal cysteine and phenylalanine, the CDR3 comprises 14 residues. The retained sequence is limited to the CDR3, 42 bases, with the frame set at the first base.

TCRbeta CDR3 regions were amplified from genomic DNA by means of the immunoSEQ Assay, a bias-controlled multiplex PCR. In the paper's pipeline: Nucleated cell counts per sample were estimated from amplification of reference gene primers within the assay. Sequence reads were collapsed and filtered to measure the absolute abundance of every unique TCRbeta CDR3 rearrangement. For each sample, productive Simpson clonality was calculated by taking the square root of Simpson's diversity index across productive rearrangements. Here the immuneACCESS table is served through TCRdb, limited to in-frame sequences with V and J called. Missing clones are a known gap in these copies; in checked studies unresolved V genes cover under half, and the rest lacks a known reason. V and J calls and clone size are copied from that table; D and trimming were computed from the DNA. The sample data list roughly 250,000 clones, and about nine tenths of these were observed just once. Together, the top ten hold more than 1% of the sample.

The data were obtained in a study of blood T cell repertoires in COVID-19 (dated by TCRdb to the early 2020s). Study-wide context: Collaborator samples came from the United States, Italy and Spain and covered acute and convalescent phases of COVID-19. Where HLA class I and class II types were available, the types were taken from metadata supplied by the sample provider, not from assay-based typing. Samples were obtained from the ongoing ImmuneRACE study (first 160 participants) and from 1,254 subjects provided by 6 global collaborators. Deeply sampled blood TCRbeta repertoires from subjects exposed to, actively infected with, or recovered from COVID-19 were included in the dataset. A freely available public database, intended as a resource for researchers studying the immune response to SARS-CoV-2, is where the repertoires were released. Nearly every sample came with metadata listing a de-identified subject ID, COVID-19 status, age in years and sex. The prospective study material was composed of cDNA or gDNA derived from T cells, B-cell-depleted T cells, or PBMCs.

The paper's findings and limits, for the study overall: Clinical and demographic metadata were provided uncurated, with the amount varying by source and participant.

The source material was PBMCs or T cells enriched from blood (not recorded which). This clonotype originated in a woman aged 40 to 50 with acute COVID-19. The V and J segments used are TRBV27 and TRBJ2-3; the D gene assignment is ambiguous. The base sequence is TGTGCCAGCAGTTTATCCCCCCTTCCAGATACGCAGTATTTT. Translated, this is CASSLSPLPDTQYF.